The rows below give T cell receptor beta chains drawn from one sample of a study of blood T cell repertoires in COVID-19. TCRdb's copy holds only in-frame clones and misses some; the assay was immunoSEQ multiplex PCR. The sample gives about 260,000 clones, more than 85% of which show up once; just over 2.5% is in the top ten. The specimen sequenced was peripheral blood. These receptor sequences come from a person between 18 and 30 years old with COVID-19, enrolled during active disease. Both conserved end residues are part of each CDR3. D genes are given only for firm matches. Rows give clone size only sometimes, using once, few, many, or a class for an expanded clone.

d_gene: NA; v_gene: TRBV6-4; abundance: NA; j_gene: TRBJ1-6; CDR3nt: TGTGCCAGCAGTGACTCGACAACTTCACCCCTCCACTTT; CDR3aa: CASSDSTTSPLHF
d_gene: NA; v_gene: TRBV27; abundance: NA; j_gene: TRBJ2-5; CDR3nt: TGTGCCAGCAGTCCCAAGGGGGAGACCCAGTACTTC; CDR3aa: CASSPKGETQYF
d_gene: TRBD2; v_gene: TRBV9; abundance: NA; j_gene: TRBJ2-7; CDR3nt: TGTGCCAGCAGCCTAGGGACTAGCCACGAGCAGTACTTC; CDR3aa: CASSLGTSHEQYF
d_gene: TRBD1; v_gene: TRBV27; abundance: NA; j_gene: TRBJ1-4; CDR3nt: TGTGCCAGCAGTCCCCGACAGGGGAACGAAAAACTGTTTTTT; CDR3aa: CASSPRQGNEKLFF
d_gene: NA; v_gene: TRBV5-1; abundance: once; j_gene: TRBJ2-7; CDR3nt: TGCGCCAGCAGCACAGGACAGTTCTACGAGCAGTACTTC; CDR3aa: CASSTGQFYEQYF
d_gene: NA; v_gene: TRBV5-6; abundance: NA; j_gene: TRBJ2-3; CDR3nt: TGTGCCAGCAGCGAACAGGGAAGCACAGATACGCAGTATTTT; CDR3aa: CASSEQGSTDTQYF
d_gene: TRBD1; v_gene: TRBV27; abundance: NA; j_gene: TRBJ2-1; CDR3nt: TGTGCCAGCAGTCCCCGGGACAGGGGGTTTTCCTACAATGAGCAGTTCTTC; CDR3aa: CASSPRDRGFSYNEQFF
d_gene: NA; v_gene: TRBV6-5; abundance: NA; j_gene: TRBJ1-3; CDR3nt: TGTGCCAGCAGTTACTCCGGGGGTTCAGGAAACACCATATATTTT; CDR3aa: CASSYSGGSGNTIYF
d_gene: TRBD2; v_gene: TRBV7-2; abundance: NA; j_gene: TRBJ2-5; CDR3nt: TGTGCCAGCAGCCTGAGCGGGAGCCGGGAGACCCAGTACTTC; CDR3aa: CASSLSGSRETQYF
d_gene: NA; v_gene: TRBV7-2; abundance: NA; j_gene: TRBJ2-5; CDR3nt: TGTGCCAGCAGCTTAGGGGGGGTTTGGCAAGAGACCCAGTACTTC; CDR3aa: CASSLGGVWQETQYF
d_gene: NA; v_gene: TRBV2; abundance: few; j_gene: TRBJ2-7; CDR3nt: TGTGCCAGCAGTGAATACTACGAGCAGTACTTC; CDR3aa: CASSEYYEQYF
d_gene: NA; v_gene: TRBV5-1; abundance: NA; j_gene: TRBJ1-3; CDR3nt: TGCGCCAGCAGCGAATTACAGGGCTCTGGAAACACCATATATTTT; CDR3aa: CASSELQGSGNTIYF
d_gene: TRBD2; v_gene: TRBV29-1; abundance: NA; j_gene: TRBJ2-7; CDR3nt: TGCAGCGCAGGGACTAGTGACGGGTACGAGCAGTACTTC; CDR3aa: CSAGTSDGYEQYF
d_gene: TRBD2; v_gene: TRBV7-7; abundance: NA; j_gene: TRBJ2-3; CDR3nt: TGTGCCAGCAGCTTAGGAGCGGGGGTCACAGATACGCAGTATTTT; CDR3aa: CASSLGAGVTDTQYF
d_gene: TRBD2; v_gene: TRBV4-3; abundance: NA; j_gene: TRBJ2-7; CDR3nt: TGCGCCAGCAGCCAAGATATGGGGGGGAGCTCCTACGAGCAGTACTTC; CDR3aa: CASSQDMGGSSYEQYF